This entry lists 14 T cell receptor beta chains sequenced from one sample in a study of blood T cell repertoires in COVID-19. The data were produced by immunoSEQ multiplex PCR, yet TCRdb's version contains in-frame clones alone and is incomplete. The sample yields roughly 400,000 clones, roughly 90% seen once. The specimen was PBMCs or T cells enriched from blood (not recorded which). The receptors originated from a woman aged 40 to 49 who had been exposed to COVID-19.

Comment on this clone: The junction shows a germline mismatch at one end, possibly a read error. This chain connects TRBV7-3 to TRBJ2-1, with TRBD2 matching over 10 bases. CDR1 SGHTA and CDR2 FQGTGA come from the germline V gene. The CDR3 has 16 residues. In DNA, the CDR3 is TGTGCCAGTAGCTTAACGAGGGGACTAGCGTCCCATGAGCAGTTCTTC. Amino acids: CASSLTRGLASHEQFF. The full variable domain, completed using reference TRBV7-3 and TRBJ2-1, is GAGVSQTPSNKVTEKGKYVELRCDPISGHTALYWYRQSLGQGPEFLIYFQGTGAADDSGLPNDRFFAVRPEGSVSTLKIQRTERGDSAVYLCASSLTRGLASHEQFFGPGTRLTVL.

This clone appeared a few times. The genes are TRBV19 and TRBJ1-3; D perhaps matches TRBD1 (5 bases). V shed 7 bases and J shed 4 bases, with 14 bases lying between them. The CDR3 consists of 14 residues. CDR1 and CDR2 (germline): LNHDA, SQIVND (reference sequence). The CDR3 DNA is TGTGCCAGTACCTCCCAGGGCCGCGGAAACACCATATATTTT. It encodes CASTSQGRGNTIYF.

This chain joins TRBV2 and TRBJ2-7; no definite D call. The CDR3 is 11 amino acids. Trimming cost V 7 bases and J 0 bases, with 4 bases left between them. CDR1 and CDR2 from the germline V gene are SNHLY and FYNNEI. The CDR3 sequence: CASTLSYEQYF. CDR3 DNA sequence: TGTGCCAGCACCCTCTCCTACGAGCAGTACTTC. Supplemented by reference TRBV2 and TRBJ2-7, the full variable domain reads EPEVTQTPSHQVTQMGQEVILRCVPISNHLYFYWYRQILGQKVEFLVSFYNNEISEKSEIFDDQFSVERPDGSNFTLKIRSTKLEDSAMYFCASTLSYEQYFGPGTRLTVT.

The gene calls are TRBV27 and TRBJ1-2; possibly TRBD1 for D (5 bases). V was shortened by 5 bases and J by 7 bases, with 14 bases between the two germline ends. Germline CDR1 is MNHEY and CDR2 is SMNVEV (reference sequence). The CDR3 has 13 residues. CDR3 nucleotides: TGTGCCAGCAGTGCAAAGGGGTACAGTGGCTACACCTTC. Encoded protein: CASSAKGYSGYTF.

V usage is TRBV27 and J usage is TRBJ2-5, with 7 positions matching TRBD1. J gave up 2 bases and V 6 bases, and 21 bases lay outside the gene matches. The CDR3 loop spans 19 amino acids. The germline gives CDR1 MNHEY, CDR2 SMNVEV (reference sequence). The CDR3 DNA follows: TGTGCCAGCAGGTTGAGGGGGAGAGGGGGCGTCTCCCAGCAAGAGACCCAGTACTTC. Its protein product is CASRLRGRGGVSQQETQYF.

CDR3 residues: CASQGGRGAAGELFF. The CDR3 DNA reads as TGCGCCAGCCAGGGGGGCAGGGGGGCGGCCGGGGAGCTGTTTTTT. This chain connects TRBV10-2 to TRBJ2-2; D perhaps matches TRBD1 (7 bases). Germline V CDR1 and CDR2: WSHSY, SAAADI. Trimming removed 8 bases from V and 6 bases from J, with 19 bases in between. The CDR3 loop spans 15 amino acids.

This clone was seen more than once but under ten times. The rearrangement uses TRBV5-1 and TRBJ1-3, with TRBD1 identical over 10 bases. Germline CDR1 and CDR2: SGHRS and YFSETQ. J was trimmed by 7 bases and V by 0 bases; bases with no gene match: 7. This CDR3 contains 16 residues. For the CDR3, the DNA is TGCGCCAGCAGCTTGGCCAGGACAGGGGGATCGAACACCATATATTTT. It encodes CASSLARTGGSNTIYF.

The rearrangement links TRBV27 to TRBJ2-4; 10 bases are a match to TRBD1. The germline V gene has CDR1 MNHEY and CDR2 SMNVEV (reference sequence). The CDR3 is made up of 16 amino acids. J lost 1 base, V lost 5 bases, and 5 bases had no gene match. This CDR3 reads CASSPWTGGAKNIQYF. CDR3 in DNA: TGTGCCAGCAGTCCATGGACAGGGGGGGCCAAAAACATTCAGTACTTC.

This sequence joins TRBV5-4 and TRBJ1-2, with 9 bases that match TRBD1. CDR1 SGHNT and CDR2 YYREEE come from the germline V gene (reference sequence). V lost 2 bases and J lost 5; bases outside the gene matches: 4. The length of the CDR3 is 14 residues. For the CDR3, the DNA is TGTGCCAGCAGCTTCACAGGGGGCGGGTATGGCTACACCTTC. Encoded protein: CASSFTGGGYGYTF.

The genes are TRBV7-9 and TRBJ2-5, with 9 bases lining up with TRBD2. Germline values: CDR1 SEHNR, CDR2 FQNEAQ (reference sequence). The ends lost 1 base at V and 4 bases at J; junction bases unmatched: 10. The CDR3 is 17 amino acids. Here the CDR3 reads CASSLEGGRAGGETQYF. CDR3 nucleotide sequence: TGTGCCAGCAGCTTAGAAGGCGGGAGGGCCGGTGGAGAGACCCAGTACTTC. The entire variable domain, with the rest obtained from reference TRBV7-9 and TRBJ2-5, is as follows: DTGVSQNPRHKITKRGQNVTFRCDPISEHNRLYWYRQTLGQGPEFLTYFQNEAQLEKSRLLSDRFSAERPKGSFSTLEIQRTEQGDSAMYLCASSLEGGRAGGETQYFGPGTRLLVL.

V usage is TRBV27 and J usage is TRBJ1-3, with D perhaps matching TRBD1 (5 bases). The CDR3 totals 15 residues. Trimming shortened V by 5 bases and J by 4 bases, and 15 bases separated the two germline ends. CDR1 is MNHEY, CDR2 SMNVEV, per germline (reference sequence). The CDR3 coding sequence is TGTGCCAGCAGTGTGGGACGGGGGAGAGGAAACACCATATATTTT. Protein: CASSVGRGRGNTIYF.

The chain is built from TRBV7-3 and TRBJ2-2, with 8 bases lining up with TRBD1. Germline V CDR1 and CDR2: SGHTA, FQGTGA. This CDR3 region has 15 residues. With 5 bases clipped from V and 6 bases from J, the junction kept 8 bases outside the gene matches. CDR3 region: CASSQLGQGAGELFF. DNA of the CDR3: TGTGCCAGCAGCCAACTAGGACAGGGTGCCGGGGAGCTGTTTTTT. Drawing the rest from reference TRBV7-3 and TRBJ2-2, the complete variable domain is GAGVSQTPSNKVTEKGKYVELRCDPISGHTALYWYRQSLGQGPEFLIYFQGTGAADDSGLPNDRFFAVRPEGSVSTLKIQRTERGDSAVYLCASSQLGQGAGELFFGEGSRLTVL.

This clone was found a few times. The chain recombines TRBV2 with TRBJ1-1; D remains ambiguous. The length of the CDR3 is 17 residues. In germline, CDR1 is SNHLY, CDR2 FYNNEI. V lost 1 base, J lost 0 bases, and 15 bases lay in between. The CDR3 DNA reads TGTGCCAGCAGTGAAGTTACTGGAAGACTCATGAACACTGAAGCTTTCTTT. Translation gives CASSEVTGRLMNTEAFF.

V and J are TRBV7-2 and TRBJ1-5; 8 nucleotides agree with TRBD1. Per the germline V gene, CDR1 is SGHTA and CDR2 is FQGNSA. The CDR3 runs to 14 residues. V dropped 5 bases and J dropped 7; count of bases not matched to a gene: 7. The CDR3, as DNA: TGTGCCAGCAGCCCCGGACAGGGTGCACAGCCCCAGCATTTT. Its protein is CASSPGQGAQPQHF. Complete variable domain (other parts from reference TRBV7-2 and TRBJ1-5): GAGVSQSPSNKVTEKGKDVELRCDPISGHTALYWYRQSLGQGLEFLIYFQGNSAPDKSGLPSDRFSAERTGGSVSTLTIQRTQQEDSAVYLCASSPGQGAQPQHFGDGTRLSIL.